These T cell receptor beta chains were read from a single sample in a study of blood T cell repertoires in COVID-19. The assay was immunoSEQ multiplex PCR, and TCRdb's table has in-frame clones only and misses some. The table lists 200,000 to 250,000 clones, 70% to 90% of them singletons. Material: PBMCs or T cells enriched from blood (not recorded which). The receptors shown here come from a young man who had recovered from COVID-19. Both conserved end residues are part of each CDR3. A D gene is named only where the DNA matches it firmly. Rows may omit the clone size; those that give it use once, few, many or a size class.

v_call,clone_size,d_call,j_call,cdr3_aa,cdr3_nt
TRBV3-1/TRBV3-2,once,-,TRBJ2-3,CASSHEADTQYF,TGTGCCAGCAGCCATGAGGCAGATACGCAGTATTTT
TRBV18,-,TRBD2,TRBJ2-7,CASSSPGTSVYEQYF,TGTGCCAGCTCATCTCCCGGGACTAGCGTCTACGAGCAGTACTTC
TRBV18,-,-,TRBJ2-3,CASSPYDPGVADTQYF,TGTGCCAGCTCACCATACGACCCGGGGGTAGCAGATACGCAGTATTTT
TRBV21-1,-,-,TRBJ2-1,CASGLTGYNEQFF,TGTGCCAGCGGCCTGACAGGTTACAATGAGCAGTTCTTC
TRBV6-1,-,-,TRBJ1-6,CASSEYRQGGNNSPLHF,TGTGCCAGCAGTGAATACAGGCAGGGAGGGAATAATTCACCCCTCCACTTT
TRBV5-5,-,TRBD2,TRBJ2-7,CASSLHPSGEYYEQYF,TGTGCCAGCAGCTTGCACCCTAGCGGGGAGTACTACGAGCAGTACTTC
TRBV7-8,-,TRBD1,TRBJ1-1,CASSLSGQGGTEAFF,TGTGCCAGCAGCTTATCGGGACAGGGGGGCACTGAAGCTTTCTTT
TRBV10-1,-,-,TRBJ2-3,CASRADPTDTQYF,TGCGCCAGCAGAGCGGACCCCACAGATACGCAGTATTTT
TRBV5-1,-,TRBD1,TRBJ1-4,CASSESGGNEKLFF,TGCGCCAGCAGCGAATCAGGGGGGAATGAAAAACTGTTTTTT
TRBV5-5,-,TRBD2,TRBJ2-1,CASSYPSGTYNEQFF,TGTGCCAGCAGCTACCCTAGCGGGACCTACAATGAGCAGTTCTTC
TRBV4-3,-,TRBD2,TRBJ2-1,CASSQDVAGMRDEQFF,TGCGCCAGCAGCCAAGATGTAGCGGGAATGCGCGATGAGCAGTTCTTC
TRBV19,-,-,TRBJ2-3,CAVSGGRSTDTQYF,TGTGCCGTCAGTGGGGGGAGAAGCACAGATACGCAGTATTTT
TRBV30,-,-,TRBJ2-5,CAWETGPQETQYF,TGTGCCTGGGAAACAGGGCCCCAAGAGACCCAGTACTTC
TRBV28,-,TRBD2,TRBJ2-1,CASNSRLALSYNEQFF,TGTGCCAGCAATTCCAGACTAGCGCTCTCCTACAATGAGCAGTTCTTC
TRBV29-1,-,TRBD1,TRBJ1-1,CSGRRGGAGQKNTEAFF,TGCAGCGGACGACGAGGGGGCGCGGGACAAAAGAACACTGAAGCTTTCTTT
TRBV7-8,-,-,TRBJ1-1,CASSPPEGNTEAFF,TGTGCCAGCAGCCCGCCTGAGGGGAACACTGAAGCTTTCTTT
TRBV15,-,-,TRBJ1-2,CATSRDPSPSVYGYTF,TGTGCCACCAGCAGAGACCCATCCCCATCAGTTTATGGCTACACCTTC
TRBV4-3,-,TRBD1,TRBJ2-2,CASSQGMTGKGPGELFF,TGCGCCAGCAGCCAGGGGATGACAGGGAAGGGGCCCGGGGAGCTGTTTTTT
TRBV2,-,-,TRBJ1-5,CASSEEVNQPQHF,TGTGCCAGCAGTGAGGAGGTGAATCAGCCCCAGCATTTT
TRBV11-2,-,-,TRBJ1-4,CASSESGPPVRPFF,TGTGCCAGCAGCGAAAGCGGGCCGCCCGTACGGCCGTTTTTT
TRBV11-1,-,-,TRBJ1-1,CASSLARSLVGGNTEAFF,TGTGCCAGCAGCTTAGCGCGGAGCCTGGTGGGAGGGAACACTGAAGCTTTCTTT
TRBV7-9,-,TRBD2,TRBJ2-1,CASSPSGQAGGGYNEQFF,TGTGCCAGCAGCCCCTCCGGGCAAGCGGGAGGGGGGTACAATGAGCAGTTCTTC
TRBV6-5,few,TRBD2,TRBJ2-7,CASNGRWDYTYEQYF,TGTGCCAGCAATGGCCGCTGGGACTACACCTACGAGCAGTACTTC
TRBV9,-,TRBD1,TRBJ1-4,CASSARQGRVEKLFF,TGTGCCAGCAGCGCTCGACAGGGACGAGTTGAAAAACTGTTTTTT
TRBV29-1,-,-,TRBJ2-2,CSVELGGVGTGELFF,TGCAGCGTTGAACTCGGGGGAGTCGGCACCGGGGAGCTGTTTTTT
TRBV30,-,-,TRBJ1-2,CAWRPDTYGYTF,TGTGCCTGGAGACCCGACACCTATGGCTACACCTTC
TRBV29-1,-,TRBD2,TRBJ2-1,CSVGGAGAIIGNEQFF,TGCAGCGTTGGAGGGGCGGGAGCGATAATCGGCAATGAGCAGTTCTTC
TRBV11-3,-,TRBD2,TRBJ2-5,CASSLSSGYGETQYF,TGTGCCAGCAGCCTAAGTAGCGGGTATGGGGAGACCCAGTACTTC
TRBV5-1,-,-,TRBJ2-7,CASTDSRVIDEQYF,TGCGCCAGCACCGACAGCCGGGTAATCGACGAGCAGTACTTC
TRBV5-1,-,-,TRBJ2-7,CASSLAATDYEQYF,TGCGCCAGCAGCTTGGCCGCGACAGATTACGAGCAGTACTTC
TRBV24-1,-,-,TRBJ2-5,CATSNPGGAGETQYF,TGTGCCACCAGTAACCCTGGGGGGGCGGGTGAGACCCAGTACTTC
TRBV7-9,-,-,TRBJ2-7,CASSQKQGPYEQYF,TGTGCCAGCAGCCAAAAACAGGGCCCCTACGAGCAGTACTTC
TRBV14,-,TRBD1,TRBJ2-1,CASSHPTGGHNEQFF,TGTGCCAGCAGCCACCCAACAGGGGGGCACAATGAGCAGTTCTTC
TRBV19,-,TRBD1,TRBJ1-1,CASRSTGGTNTEAFF,TGTGCCAGTAGGTCGACAGGGGGAACGAACACTGAAGCTTTCTTT
TRBV6-5,-,-,TRBJ2-7,CASSSEYEQYF,TGTGCCAGCAGTTCCGAGTACGAGCAGTACTTC
TRBV13,-,-,TRBJ1-4,CASSVRVETDNEKLFF,TGTGCCAGCAGCGTCCGGGTGGAAACCGATAATGAAAAACTGTTTTTT
TRBV19,-,TRBD2,TRBJ2-1,CASSIGTSSYNEQFF,TGTGCCAGTAGTATAGGGACTAGTTCCTACAATGAGCAGTTCTTC
TRBV4-2,-,-,TRBJ1-6,CASSRDGTNPNSFYNSPLHF,TGTGCCAGCAGCCGCGACGGGACAAACCCCAATTCTTTCTATAATTCACCCCTCCACTTT
TRBV25-1,-,TRBD2,TRBJ2-7,CASSETGLAGAYEQYF,TGTGCCAGCAGTGAAACCGGACTAGCGGGAGCCTACGAGCAGTACTTC
TRBV23-1,-,-,TRBJ2-7,CASSQRRQSAMDEQYF,TGCGCCAGCAGTCAAAGGCGACAGAGCGCGATGGACGAGCAGTACTTC
TRBV4-1,once,-,TRBJ2-2,CASSQNEGRGGFGPGELFF,TGCGCCAGCAGCCAGAATGAGGGGAGAGGGGGATTCGGACCCGGGGAGCTGTTTTTT
TRBV16,-,-,TRBJ1-5,CASSQRGFGNQPQHF,TGTGCCAGCAGCCAAAGGGGGTTCGGCAATCAGCCCCAGCATTTT
TRBV7-2,once,-,TRBJ2-7,CASSLRTGNPYEQYF,TGTGCCAGCAGCTTAAGGACGGGGAACCCCTACGAGCAGTACTTC